The TCR beta chain under discussion was sequenced for a study of T-cell reconstitution after alpha-beta-depleted transplantation in children. During its preparation, the TCRbeta library received unique molecular identifiers. TCRdb reprocessed the PCR reads via MiXCR and lists one record per CDR3 protein. Of more than 60,000 distinct CDR3 sequences listed, 6% to 8% are singletons. Trimming removed 10 bases at V and 8 bases at J, with 18 bases between. Germline lookup yields CDR1 KGHSH and CDR2 LQKENI. The CDR3 sequence is 13 residues long. Material: PBMCs from the stem cell graft donor, obtained from the stem cell graft. The chain employs TRBV18 and TRBJ2-1; D is possibly TRBD2 (5 bases). This clonotype originated in a human donor who donated a stem cell graft to a child with acute lymphoblastic leukemia. The CDR3 DNA reads as TGTGCCATCTCCCTCAAGGTGGAGGATGAGCAGTTCTTC. Amino acid sequence: CAISLKVEDEQFF.